Listed below are T cell receptor beta chains from one sample, sequenced in a study of identifying expanded T cells in peripheral blood. The method was immunoSEQ multiplex PCR; TCRdb's version includes in-frame clones alone and lacks a portion of them. In the table there are nearly 60,000 clones, around 90% of which are singletons. The sequencing input was blood. These receptors all stem from a person aged 18 to 70 in good health. CDR3s include the opening cysteine and the closing phenylalanine or tryptophan. A D gene is named only where the DNA matches it firmly. Size values are once, few and many counts, or a class for expanded clones, and some rows have none.

j_gene	d_gene	abundance	v_gene	CDR3nt	CDR3aa
TRBJ2-1	NA	NA	TRBV28	TGTGCCAGCAGTTTGCCAAATACCGGGACTGCGAAGTTCTTC	CASSLPNTGTAKFF
TRBJ2-5	NA	NA	TRBV20-1	TGCAGTGCTTACAAGGGAGAGACCCAGTACTTC	CSAYKGETQYF
TRBJ2-3	TRBD2	NA	TRBV5-1	TGCGCCAGCAGCTCTCGGACTAGCGGGTACACAGATACGCAGTATTTT	CASSSRTSGYTDTQYF
TRBJ2-1	NA	NA	TRBV5-1	TGCGCCAGCAGCTCGCGGGGACTTGACAATGAGCAGTTCTTC	CASSSRGLDNEQFF
TRBJ2-3	NA	once	TRBV7-2	TGTGCCAGCAGCTTTGCAGATACGCAGTATTTT	CASSFADTQYF
TRBJ2-5	NA	once	TRBV29-1	TGCAGCGTTTCCCCCCCCAGGGTCCCATCAGAGACCCAGTACTTC	CSVSPPRVPSETQYF
TRBJ2-5	TRBD2	NA	TRBV28	TGTGCCAGCAGTTTATCTAGCGGGAGAGGAAGAGAGACCCAGTACTTC	CASSLSSGRGRETQYF
TRBJ1-1	NA	NA	TRBV30	TGTGCCTGGAGTGTGGACGGGACTACTGAAGCTTTCTTT	CAWSVDGTTEAFF
TRBJ2-1	TRBD2	NA	TRBV27	TGTGCCAGCAGTTTGTTCCTAGCGGACAATGAGCAGTTCTTC	CASSLFLADNEQFF
TRBJ2-7	TRBD2	once	TRBV5-1	TGCGCCAGCAGCCCGTACCCGACTAGCGGGAGGAGGGCGCCTCCTTTGATCTACGAGCAGTACTTC	CASSPYPTSGRRAPPLIYEQYF
TRBJ2-5	NA	NA	TRBV5-6	TGTGCCAGCAGCACCTACCAAGAGACCCAGTACTTC	CASSTYQETQYF
TRBJ1-2	NA	NA	TRBV6-5	TGTGCCAGCAGTTACCGAGTCGGCAGCTATGGCTACACCTTC	CASSYRVGSYGYTF
TRBJ2-5	NA	NA	TRBV19	TGTGCCAGTAGTATGTTCCGGGACTCGCAGACCCAGTACTTC	CASSMFRDSQTQYF
TRBJ2-7	NA	once	TRBV7-7	TGTGCTAGCAGCTTAGGAGTGGGTGCCGAGCAGTACTTC	CASSLGVGAEQYF
TRBJ2-2	TRBD2	NA	TRBV7-2	TGTGCCAGCAGACGGACTAGCGGCAGCGGGAAGAGTACCGGGGAGCTGTTTTTT	CASRRTSGSGKSTGELFF
TRBJ2-1	NA	few	TRBV2	TGTGCCAGCAGTGCTGGCAATGAGCAGTTCTTC	CASSAGNEQFF